This T cell receptor beta chain was captured by sequencing in a study of cytomegalovirus exposure and HLA in healthy donors (dated by TCRdb to about 2017). In terms of the full investigation: According to an earlier analysis of 550 to 750 of the donors, about 179 million T cells yielded some 110 million unique TCR beta sequences and less than 300 Gb of sequence data. About 280 gigabases of sequencing data and 80 million or so unique TCR sequences were included in an early release covering around 650 HLA-typed donors. Of the approximately 400 genotyped donors, about 84% fell in the genetic ancestry cluster associated with self-reported Caucasian donors. The aim of the study was to test whether cataloging public T cell receptors could identify signatures of past pathogen exposure. The study profiled the T cell repertoires of some 610 subjects by immunosequencing and related them to cytomegalovirus serostatus. In addition to the first cohort of 666 subjects, a separate validation cohort of 120 different subjects was used. High-throughput TCR immunosequencing, statistical association of individual TCRs with disease status, and machine learning were combined to predict cytomegalovirus infection status. To study patterns of TCR occurrence, a later analysis re-analyzed previously published TCR beta repertoires from around 670 donors and added high-resolution HLA genotyping. The later analysis used no new phenotypic data to find candidate immune exposures, relying instead on TCR beta sequences and their occurrence across donors. An earlier analysis of roughly 580 of the donors used high-throughput TCR beta sequencing to judge whether each TCR beta V gene segment behaved as functional or pseudogenic. Donor age, sex, ethnicity and CMV serostatus were compiled together with the repertoire data. Genome-wide SNP genotypes for about 65% of the roughly 670 donors were used in a later genetic analysis, which treated that subset as a discovery cohort. All discovery cohort repertoires had been generated on a single sequencing platform. HLA typing covered class I and class II loci at four-digit resolution. The number of donors typed differed by locus, with about 629-630 for A, B, C, DRB1 and DQB1, around 560 for DQA1, over 600 for DPA1, and around 460 for DPB1. About five DR-DQ haplotypes were treated as single units for association and clustering because of strong linkage in the cohort. Among about 390 genotyped donors of the cohort, an average of around 240,000 unique TCR beta nucleotide sequences were sequenced per donor, 15% to 20% of them non-productive. The research as a whole found: The classifier was reported to diagnose cytomegalovirus status with high specificity and sensitivity in both the original cohort and the validation cohort. Several of the top co-occurrence clusters appeared to be linked to parvovirus B19, influenza, CMV and Epstein-Barr virus, according to a later analysis. This cohort had only TCR beta chains sequenced, and the lack of alpha or paired-chain data limited which features could be detected. The only immune exposure information available for the cohort was CMV serostatus. A later analysis associated 15,000 to 20,000 TCR beta sequences with specific HLA alleles at a false discovery rate of 0.05. In vitro tests confirmed that a few of the cytomegalovirus-associated TCR beta chains recognize cytomegalovirus antigens. The authors suggested that the approach could potentially be generalized to other disease states and immunological phenotypes. Compared with the 666-donor mean, donors in an Asian-associated ancestry cluster had fewer N-insertions in productive TCRs, according to a later genetic analysis. The study gave a list of about 150 TCR beta chains associated with cytomegalovirus. Correlated functional status among segregating V segments might be attributable to linkage disequilibrium, but an unknown experimental factor could not be ruled out. Some IMGT-functional V segments, including TRBV6-2 and TRBV6-3, could not be distinguished by the 87-base-pair reads and were therefore excluded. The sequencing pipeline was judged likely to have produced a cluster of highly shared sequence variants as a technical artifact. In a later analysis, HLA-associated TCR beta chains showed more clonal expansion and lower generation probabilities than non-associated chains that were equally common. Roughly uniform sequencing depth across donors was assumed in presence/absence analyses, although this assumption may not hold. When HLA alleles, especially DR and DQ, strongly co-occurred, TCR associations were difficult to assign to individual alleles. Broadly in line with IMGT annotations, most TCR beta V segments showed up in productive rearrangements about 87% or about 30% of the time in an earlier analysis of several hundred of the donors. HLA typing was unavailable for some donors at each locus, so association tests used only the typed subset. According to a later analysis, most CMV-associated TCR beta chains appeared to be HLA-restricted, and the HLA associations seemed to be driven largely by CMV exposure. In a later analysis, TCR association rates were found to vary across HLA loci, with the most associated TCRs seen for DRB1 alleles and the fewest for HLA-C alleles. Because counts were too low, about 18 rarely observed V segments, including chromosome 9 orphons, were left out of the earlier analysis of approximately 500 of the donors. Most TCR sequences were seen in very few donors, while some public TCRs were found in many individuals. A further reported finding was that TCR beta sequences accurately predicted the HLA-A and HLA-B alleles for most subjects in the first cohort. An association between a missense DCLRE1C variant and V-gene and J-gene trimming of TCR beta chains was found in a later genetic analysis and replicated in an independent cohort.

Libraries were constructed by the immunoSEQ multiplex PCR assay. For the multiplex PCR, a mixture combining 60 forward primers for TCR Vbeta segments and 13 reverse primers for TCR Jbeta segments was used. The CDR3 region of rearranged TCR beta genes was amplified from genomic DNA by a multiplex PCR assay. Amplified TCR beta libraries were sequenced as 87-base-pair reads on the Illumina HiSeq System. On the authors' methods: A later analysis counted about 80 million unique TCR beta chains across the 666 repertoires, and some 12 million of these chains were shared by at least two donors. To remove PCR and sequencing errors, raw reads were error-corrected and collapsed into unique sequences using a nearest-neighbor algorithm that merged closely related sequences. To assign V, D and J gene segments, CDR3 sequences were aligned to IMGT reference sequences. For a sequence to be retained, a match of at least six nucleotides to both a V gene segment and a J gene segment was required. A rearrangement was called productive if the CDR3 had no stop codons and remained in frame with V and J, and every other rearrangement was called non-productive. Following IMGT convention, CDR3 was defined as the stretch from the second conserved V-encoded cysteine to the conserved J-encoded phenylalanine. In an earlier analysis of roughly 580 of the donors, sequences lacking an unambiguous match to a single V gene segment were excluded. An earlier analysis of approximately 590 of the donors called V segments functional above 56.7% productive rearrangements and segregating when the between-donor standard deviation exceeded 5%. A statistical classification framework was developed to diagnose cytomegalovirus status using the catalog of TCR beta chain sequences. V and J gene assignment, in a later analysis, came from comparing TCR nucleotide sequences with IMGT/GENE-DB human TR gene sequences. In a later analysis, CDR3 sequences and most-parsimonious VDJ recombination scenarios were assigned using the TCRdist pipeline. A later analysis defined each TCR beta chain by its CDR3 amino acid sequence plus V-gene family, and excluded reads lacking a unique V-gene family. In a later analysis, approximately 640 highly shared, low-generation-probability nucleotide sequences were removed to address suspected cross-contamination and a sequencing artifact. In a later analysis, a clonal expansion index for each public chain was calculated from normalized within-repertoire ranks of inferred template counts. In a later analysis, generation probabilities were computed using a VDJ recombination model fitted to out-of-frame rearrangements, and the results were checked against IGoR. In a later analysis, TCR-TCR, TCR-HLA and TCR-CMV co-occurrence was scored with hypergeometric tests, and a repertoire-size bias correction was applied to TCR pairs. To estimate false discovery rates, a later analysis permuted the HLA or CMV assignments 20 times. In a later analysis, co-occurring TCRs were grouped using DBSCAN, with TCRdist sequence similarity added in when clustering inside HLA-allele-positive subsets. Repertoires with fewer than 30,000 or more than 120,000 public chains were left out of co-occurrence clustering, as were four to six repertoires with anomalous nucleotide sharing. TCRdb took this table from immuneACCESS and kept in-frame rearrangements with V and J called. Such tables lack part of the clones; where checked against another copy, unresolved V genes explain under half of the gap, and the rest is unexplained. V and J calls and clone size follow that table, whereas D and trimming were derived from the DNA. The sample contains under 110,000 clones, 65% to 85% of them found a single time. In total, the top ten clones hold approximately 2.8% of the sample.

The cohort comprised 670 or so healthy bone marrow donors. At the time of sampling, every cohort member was nominally healthy, though immune exposures that went unrecorded were likely present. The donor was CMV seropositive and belonged to the group of over 250 seropositive cohort members. Each donor provided a peripheral blood sample, and peripheral blood mononuclear cells were used for TCR beta sequencing. The Qiagen DNeasy Blood Extraction Kit was used to extract genomic DNA from the blood cell samples. A distance of 6 bases separates the germline ends of V and J, which lose 0 bases and 0 bases respectively. CDR1 MGHRA and CDR2 YSYEKL were looked up in the germline V gene. From the cysteine up to the phenylalanine, the CDR3 has a length of 14 residues. The sequence is cut down to CDR3 DNA, 42 bases in frame from base 1. In regard to this clone: It lacks a known antigen. The input lacks base qualities; no much larger clone sits a single base away. At the DNA level, this CDR3 is encoded by other sequences in the same sample as well.

Sequencing was done on a sample of PBMCs. This receptor was identified in a male donor in good health and CMV-seropositive. The chain links TRBV4-1 with TRBJ2-7; a tentative D match to TRBD2 spans 5 bases. The encoded CDR3 is CASSQDGSSYEQYF. The DNA sequence reads TGCGCCAGCAGCCAAGATGGGAGCTCCTACGAGCAGTACTTC.